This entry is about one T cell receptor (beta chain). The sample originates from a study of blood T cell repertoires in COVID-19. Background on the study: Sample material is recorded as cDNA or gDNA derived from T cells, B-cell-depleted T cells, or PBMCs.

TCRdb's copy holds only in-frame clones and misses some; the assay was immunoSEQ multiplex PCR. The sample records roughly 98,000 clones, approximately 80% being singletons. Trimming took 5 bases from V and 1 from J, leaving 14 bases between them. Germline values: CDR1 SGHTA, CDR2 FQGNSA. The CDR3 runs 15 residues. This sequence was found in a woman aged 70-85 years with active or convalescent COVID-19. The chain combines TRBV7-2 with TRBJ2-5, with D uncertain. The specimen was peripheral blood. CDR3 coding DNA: TGTGCCAGCAGCCCCCAACAGTACACCCAAGAGACCCAGTACTTC. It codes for CASSPQQYTQETQYF. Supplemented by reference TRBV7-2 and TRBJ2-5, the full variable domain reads GAGVSQSPSNKVTEKGKDVELRCDPISGHTALYWYRQSLGQGLEFLIYFQGNSAPDKSGLPSDRFSAERTGGSVSTLTIQRTQQEDSAVYLCASSPQQYTQETQYFGPGTRLLVL.